This T cell receptor (beta chain) comes out of a study of identical twins. Using its own MiXCR run on the 5' RACE reads, TCRdb lists one record per CDR3 protein. The table includes roughly 690,000 distinct CDR3 sequences, 21% detected once. Study results and caveats: In zero-insertion analyses, partial confounding could arise from invariant MAIT and iNKT cells. Where beta out-of-frame sequences were concerned, excess twin sharing was weaker.

This clonotype turned up a few times. The antigen is undetermined. This CDR3 has 14 amino acids. With 5 bases clipped from V and 6 bases from J, the junction kept 5 bases outside the gene matches. These data also formed part of another study, on T cells expressing NK-cell markers.

The source of this sequence is a woman aged 18 to 35 in good health. Sequencing was performed on PBMCs. This chain joins TRBV12-3 or TRBV12-4 and TRBJ2-2; 8 positions agree with TRBD2. This chain's CDR3 is CASSLQRGPGELFF. The CDR3 region has the DNA TGTGCCAGCAGTCTTCAGCGGGGGCCCGGGGAGCTGTTTTTT.